The next 23 T cell receptor beta chains were all read from a single sample in a study of shared clonotypes between healthy human individuals. Using immunoSEQ multiplex PCR, the repertoire was profiled, and TCRdb retains in-frame clones only, with some absent. This table holds around 2.1 million clones, under 97% found once. Material: naive CD4+ T cells sorted from blood. Subset denoted: CD45RA+ positively selected. The receptors were sampled from a man aged 18 to 30 in good health.

This chain joins TRBV30 and TRBJ2-1, with TRBD2 matching 10 bases. This CDR3 is 14 amino acids long. Trimming took 2 bases from V and 6 from J; bases not matched to a gene: 4. Germline V lookup: CDR1 GTSNPN, CDR2 SVGIG (reference sequence). The CDR3 here is CAWSLAGAFNEQFF. The CDR3 DNA reads as TGTGCCTGGAGTCTAGCGGGGGCCTTCAATGAGCAGTTCTTC.

V gene TRBV2 combines with J gene TRBJ1-3; TRBD1 matches at 9 bases. From germline, CDR1 is SNHLY and CDR2 FYNNEI. The CDR3 spans 15 residues. Trimming cost V 6 bases and J 2 bases; bases outside gene matches: 5. The CDR3 is CASRRTGGPGNTIYF. CDR3 bases: TGTGCCAGCAGAAGAACAGGGGGCCCTGGAAACACCATATATTTT.

This clone appeared a few times. V usage is TRBV25-1 and J usage is TRBJ2-4; D might be TRBD2 (5 bases). This CDR3 comprises 15 residues. The germline gives CDR1 MGHDK, CDR2 SYGVNS. V dropped 2 bases and J dropped 0 bases, with 8 bases sitting between them. The CDR3 DNA sequence: TGTGCCAGCAGTGAACGGGGTCTAGCCAAAAACATTCAGTACTTC. This sequence encodes CASSERGLAKNIQYF.

The chain combines TRBV10-3 with TRBJ1-1, with D perhaps matching TRBD1 (5 bases). The V gene lost 7 bases and the J gene lost 8 bases, with 20 bases spanning the gap. The CDR3 consists of 14 residues. Germline values: CDR1 ENHRY, CDR2 SYGVKD. CDR3 sequence (DNA): TGTGCCATCACAGAACTACCCACAGGAACCGAAGCTTTCTTT. Translating it yields CAITELPTGTEAFF.

The J gene is TRBJ2-5, the V gene TRBV19, with 7 bases matching TRBD2. Trimming removed 3 bases from V and 5 bases from J; junction bases left unmatched: 3. The germline V gene has CDR1 LNHDA and CDR2 SQIVND (reference sequence). The CDR3 is made up of 13 amino acids. The CDR3 sequence: CASSMREGETQYF. The CDR3 DNA reads as TGTGCCAGTAGTATGAGGGAGGGTGAGACCCAGTACTTC. Together with reference TRBV19 and TRBJ2-5, the CDR3 gives the full variable domain: DGGITQSPKYLFRKEGQNVTLSCEQNLNHDAMYWYRQDPGQGLRLIYYSQIVNDFQKGDIAEGYSVSREKKESFPLTVTSAQKNPTAFYLCASSMREGETQYFGPGTRLLVL.

This chain joins TRBV28 and TRBJ2-7, with TRBD2 as a possible D gene (5 bases). V was clipped by 2 bases and J by 6 bases, with 26 bases between them. This CDR3 region has 18 residues. Per the germline V gene, CDR1 is MDHEN and CDR2 is SYDVKM. DNA for the CDR3: TGTGCCAGCAGTTTAGTCGACTTCCGGATACGTGGGAGTATCGAGCAGTACTTC. Amino acid sequence: CASSLVDFRIRGSIEQYF.

The V gene is TRBV30, the J gene TRBJ2-3, with TRBD1 matching 10 bases. CDR1 is GTSNPN, CDR2 SVGIG, per germline (reference sequence). The V segment lost 1 base and the J segment 3 bases; nucleotides outside the gene matches: 4. The CDR3 has 15 residues. CDR3 region: CAWSGQGAKTDTQYF. The CDR3 DNA reads as TGTGCCTGGAGTGGACAGGGGGCGAAGACAGATACGCAGTATTTT.

The V gene is TRBV5-6, the J gene TRBJ1-1, with no clear D. Germline loops: CDR1 SGHDT, CDR2 YYEEEE. The CDR3 consists of 14 residues. Between the trimmed V and J ends, which lost 2 bases and 5 bases, there was a span of 13 bases. The CDR3 coding sequence is TGTGCCAGCAGCTTACGAGACCTAAGGACTGAAGCTTTCTTT. Its protein product is CASSLRDLRTEAFF.

As regards this clone: Other DNA sequences in this sample translate to the same CDR3. This chain links TRBV5-1 with TRBJ2-7; TRBD2 might be the D (6 bases). The germline gives CDR1 SGHRS, CDR2 YFSETQ. V was clipped by 0 bases and J by 3 bases, with 10 bases between them. The CDR3 loop spans 14 amino acids. CDR3 region: CASSLVYGSYEQYF. For the CDR3, the DNA is TGCGCCAGCAGCTTGGTATACGGGAGCTACGAGCAGTACTTC.

This clone has more than one count but fewer than ten. A read error may account for a junction end that differs from germline. J is TRBJ1-2 and V is TRBV6-5; a possible D gene is TRBD1 (5 bases). CDR1 and CDR2 (germline): MNHEY, SVGAGI. The CDR3 contains 14 residues. The chain's CDR3 is CASSNSAAGRGYTF. The CDR3, as DNA: TGTGCCAGCAGTAACTCGGCAGCAGGGAGAGGCTACACCTTC.

The chain recombines TRBV6-1 with TRBJ2-7; maybe TRBD1 (5 bases). The V gene's germline CDR1 is MNHNS and CDR2 SASEGT. This CDR3 contains 15 residues. V lost 6 bases and J lost 3, with 18 bases in between. CDR3 coding DNA: TGTGCCAGCAGATCCTCCGGCACAGGCGACTACGAGCAGTACTTC. Amino acids: CASRSSGTGDYEQYF.

J is TRBJ1-5 and V is TRBV19; no firm D call. V lost 6 bases and J lost 1, with 13 bases in between. Germline values: CDR1 LNHDA, CDR2 SQIVND (reference sequence). The CDR3 totals 15 residues. The CDR3 DNA is TGTGCCAGTAGGACCTACACCCAGAGCAATCAGCCCCAGCATTTT. Translation: CASRTYTQSNQPQHF.

With respect to this clone: Other DNA sequences in this specimen translate into the identical CDR3. The chain has TRBV10-3 and TRBJ1-5; a weak D match, TRBD1 (5 bases). V was shortened by 3 bases and J by 1 base, with 10 bases between the two germline ends. CDR1 is ENHRY and CDR2 is SYGVKD in the germline V gene. The CDR3 is 15 residues long. The CDR3 reads CAISESGGSNQPQHF. Here the CDR3 DNA reads TGTGCCATCAGTGAAAGCGGGGGGAGCAATCAGCCCCAGCATTTT.

J is TRBJ1-4 and V is TRBV5-1; D is unclear. The V end was cut by 8 bases, the J end by 2 bases, with 7 bases between. Germline V gene lookup returns CDR1 SGHRS and CDR2 YFSETQ. The CDR3 length is 12 residues. The DNA for the CDR3 is TGCGCCAGAAAGAGGACTAATGAAAAACTGTTTTTT. Translated: CARKRTNEKLFF.

V gene TRBV2 combines with J gene TRBJ2-2; D unclear. Trimming left V 8 bases short and J 6 bases short, with 10 bases between. Germline CDR1 reads SNHLY; CDR2 reads FYNNEI. The CDR3 sequence is 12 residues long. The CDR3 DNA reads TGTGCCAGCGTTTTGGAGTCCGGGGAGCTGTTTTTT. It encodes CASVLESGELFF.

The V call is TRBV4-1, the J call TRBJ1-6, with D maybe TRBD1 (6 bases). Trimming pared 8 bases from V and 6 bases from J, leaving 11 bases between. Germline V CDR1 and CDR2: MGHRA, YSYEKL. The CDR3 has 13 residues. The CDR3 DNA sequence: TGCGCCAGCCGGGGGCAGACTAATTCACCCCTCCACTTT. Residues: CASRGQTNSPLHF.

The table lists this clone with a few counts. The sample carries other DNA sequences with the same CDR3. CDR3 DNA sequence: TGTGCCAGCAGCTTGAGGGACACTGAAGCTTTCTTT. Residues: CASSLRDTEAFF. V usage is TRBV5-4 and J usage is TRBJ1-1; no definite D call. The CDR3 is 12 residues long. V gave up 1 base and J gave up 3 bases, with 4 bases separating them. Germline loops: CDR1 SGHNT, CDR2 YYREEE (reference sequence).

This CDR3 is CASSGSSDTQYF. CDR3 coding DNA: TGTGCCAGCAGTGGGTCGTCAGATACGCAGTATTTT. The chain carries TRBV2 and TRBJ2-3; D call uncertain. V was trimmed by 4 bases and J by 4 bases, leaving 6 bases between them. Looked up from germline, CDR1 is SNHLY and CDR2 is FYNNEI. The CDR3 has 12 residues.

The rearrangement joins TRBV6-5 to TRBJ1-2; 9 bases align to TRBD1. Germline lookup yields CDR1 MNHEY and CDR2 SVGAGI. This CDR3 region has 13 residues. Trimming cost V 2 bases and J 6 bases; bases outside gene matches: 1. The CDR3 nucleotides read TGTGCCAGCAGTTACGGGACAGGGCATGGCTACACCTTC. This sequence encodes CASSYGTGHGYTF.

This chain links TRBV19 with TRBJ1-6; D may be TRBD1 (5 bases). Germline CDR1 reads LNHDA; CDR2 reads SQIVND (reference sequence). Between the trimmed V and J ends, which lost 9 bases and 5 bases, there was a span of 20 bases. CDR3 length: 16 amino acids. DNA of the CDR3: TGTGCCAGCGCAGTTGGGGACGTGGTGGATAATTCACCCCTCCACTTT. It is translated as CASAVGDVVDNSPLHF.

The count of this clone is one. The gene calls are TRBV20-1 and TRBJ1-1, with TRBD1 identical over 8 bases. V trimming: 8 bases; J trimming: 4 bases; junction bases outside the gene matches: 3. This CDR3 comprises 11 residues. The germline V gene has CDR1 DFQATT and CDR2 SNEGSKA (reference sequence). The CDR3 region is CSPGGVTEAFF. CDR3 nucleotides: TGCAGTCCAGGGGGCGTCACTGAAGCTTTCTTT.

The chain couples TRBV10-2 to TRBJ2-7; D is perhaps TRBD1 (6 bases). The germline V gene has CDR1 WSHSY and CDR2 SAAADI. The CDR3 contains 15 residues. V lost 1 base, J lost 2 bases, and 12 bases lay in between. The CDR3 DNA sequence: TGCGCCAGCAGTGAGTTCCGGACAGAAACCTACGAGCAGTACTTC. It encodes CASSEFRTETYEQYF.

The chain carries TRBV12-5 and TRBJ1-1, with a weak D call TRBD1 (5 bases). Germline values: CDR1 LGHNT, CDR2 FRNRAP. With 7 bases removed from V and 1 base from J, the gap between germline ends came to 13 bases. This CDR3 comprises 14 residues. CDR3: CASASGGKNTEAFF. CDR3 coding DNA: TGTGCTAGTGCCTCGGGGGGGAAGAACACTGAAGCTTTCTTT.